This T cell receptor beta chain was sequenced during a study of cytomegalovirus exposure and HLA in healthy donors. CDR1 is MDHEN, CDR2 SYDVKM, per germline. The CDR3 has 15 residues. V was pared by 4 bases and J by 5 bases, with 8 bases of the junction left unmatched. Researchers ran the PCR with 60 Vbeta and 13 Jbeta primers. This table comes from immunoSEQ multiplex PCR, and its TCRdb copy is limited to in-frame clones, with some not included. The sample records roughly 200,000 clones, roughly 80% being singletons. Sequences were obtained from PBMCs. The chain joins TRBV28 to TRBJ2-5, with 9 bases lining up with TRBD1. This receptor was obtained from a woman aged 18 to 35 in good health and CMV-seronegative. CDR3: CASSSDRGIRETQYF. In DNA form, the CDR3 reads TGTGCCAGCAGTTCGGACAGGGGTATCCGGGAGACCCAGTACTTC.